The entry below gives a single TCR beta chain sequence along with its context. Its specificity is unknown. The sample carries other DNA sequences with the same CDR3. The data belong to a study of shared clonotypes between healthy human individuals. Study findings and constraints: The low donor count limited represented genetic and exposure-history diversity. Only blood was sampled, and tissue TCR repertoires likely differ from blood ones. Non-shared clonotypes displayed generation probabilities falling below those of clonotypes present in all four donors.

Germline V gene lookup returns CDR1 SQVTM and CDR2 ANQGSEA. There are 10 residues in the CDR3. Between the trimmed V and J ends, which lost 4 bases and 7 bases, there was a span of 7 bases. CD45RO-negative, CCR7-selected cells formed the naive CD8 fraction, which excluded terminally differentiated effector memory CD45RA+ cells. Original processing methods: Filtering differed since immunoSEQ provided only junctions, with no quality scores. Produced via immunoSEQ multiplex PCR; TCRdb's table is partial and in-frame only. V, J and clone size were drawn from that table, and D and trimming were deduced from the DNA. The sample records a few million clones, about 94% being singletons.

The chain has TRBV29-1 and TRBJ1-2; tentative D call: TRBD1 (6 bases). This clonotype was obtained from a man between 18 and 29 years old in good health. Some clones in this sample may be carry-over from other donors' samples. The sample was naive CD8+ T cells from PBMCs. CDR3 nucleotides: TGCAGCGTTGGAGGGGGTGGCTACACCTTC. Its protein is CSVGGGGYTF.